This TCR beta chain was identified in a study of shared clonotypes between healthy human individuals. The CDR3 sequence is 15 residues long. CDR1 is MNHEY and CDR2 is SVGAGI in the germline V gene. The assay was immunoSEQ multiplex PCR, and TCRdb's table has in-frame clones only and misses some. The sample includes approximately 500,000 clones, 90% to 96% seen only once; the top ten take less than 0.06%. The chain uses TRBV6-5 and TRBJ2-5, with 8 bases that match TRBD2. The better agreement between TRBJ2-7 and the DNA end casts doubt on the J call. The sequencing input was naive CD4+ T cells sorted from blood. Subset here: CD45RA+ positively selected. The clonotype originates from a young woman in good health. The CDR3 loop reads CASRTTGTSSYEQYF. The CDR3 bases are TGTGCCAGCAGAACAACCGGGACTAGTTCCTACGAGCAGTACTTC.